The present T cell receptor (beta chain) was sequenced within a study of blood T cell repertoires in COVID-19. This CDR3 has 14 residues. Germline-derived CDR1 and CDR2 are SGHTA and FQGNSA. Trimming stripped 2 bases from V and 4 bases from J, with 10 bases between. Sequenced by immunoSEQ multiplex PCR; TCRdb stores in-frame clones only, minus some. The table lists some 150,000 clones, 84% of them singletons. The rearrangement links TRBV7-2 to TRBJ2-3; a weak D match, TRBD2 (5 bases). Sequencing was carried out using PBMCs or T cells enriched from blood (not recorded which). The sequence was collected from a woman aged 50 to 65 who had been exposed to COVID-19. The CDR3: CASSLRGWADTQYF. The CDR3 bases are TGTGCCAGCAGCTTACGAGGGTGGGCAGATACGCAGTATTTT.